This T cell receptor beta chain originates from a study of T cell repertoires in cytomegalovirus infection. The wider study: CMV infection plus the matching HLA type was flagged by public TCR beta signatures. Whole-study results and caveats: Cumulative frequency of public TCR beta families picked out carriers of CMV plus the relevant HLA. Ex vivo responses were dominated by HLA-C-restricted CMV-specific TCR beta clonotypes.

TCRdb analysed the reads with MiXCR anew, one entry per CDR3 protein. This sample has about 440,000 distinct CDR3 sequences, with about a third found just once. As to this clonotype: The antigen is not known.

The CDR3 covers 11 residues. Trimming shortened V by 7 bases and J by 8 bases, and 11 bases separated the two germline ends. Germline CDR1 is MNHEY and CDR2 is SMNVEV (reference sequence). The sequence was collected from a human donor in good health (CMV status not recorded). Some clones in this sample may be carry-over from other donors' samples. Sequenced: PBMCs. The J gene is TRBJ1-1, the V gene TRBV27; D perhaps matches TRBD1 (6 bases). Here the CDR3 DNA reads TGTGCCAGCATAAGGGGGGGAGAAGCTTTCTTT. This gives the protein CASIRGGEAFF.